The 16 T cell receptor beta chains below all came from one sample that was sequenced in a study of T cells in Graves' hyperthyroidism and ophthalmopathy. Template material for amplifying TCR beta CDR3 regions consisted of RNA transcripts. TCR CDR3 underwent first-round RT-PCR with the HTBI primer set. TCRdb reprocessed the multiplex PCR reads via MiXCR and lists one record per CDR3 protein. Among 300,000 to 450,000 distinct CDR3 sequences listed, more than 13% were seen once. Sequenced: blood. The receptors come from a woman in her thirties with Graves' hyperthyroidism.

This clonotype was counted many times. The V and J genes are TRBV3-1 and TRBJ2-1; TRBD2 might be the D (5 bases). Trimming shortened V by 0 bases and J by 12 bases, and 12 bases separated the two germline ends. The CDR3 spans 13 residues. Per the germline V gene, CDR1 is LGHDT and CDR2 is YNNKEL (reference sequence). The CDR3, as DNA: TGTGCCAGCAGCCAAGATTTAGGACTCAGGCAGTTCTTC. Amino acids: CASSQDLGLRQFF.

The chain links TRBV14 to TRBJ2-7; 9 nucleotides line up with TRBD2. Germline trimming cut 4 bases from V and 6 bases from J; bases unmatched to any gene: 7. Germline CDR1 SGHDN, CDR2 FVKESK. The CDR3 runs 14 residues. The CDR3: CASSRIAGAGEQYF. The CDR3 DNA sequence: TGTGCCAGCAGCCGGATAGCGGGAGCAGGCGAGCAGTACTTC.

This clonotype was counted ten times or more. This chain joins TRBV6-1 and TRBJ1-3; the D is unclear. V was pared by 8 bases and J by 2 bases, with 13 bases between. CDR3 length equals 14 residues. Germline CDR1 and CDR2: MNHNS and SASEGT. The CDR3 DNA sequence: TGTGCCAGCGCGGACCTTTATACTGGAAACACCATATATTTT. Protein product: CASADLYTGNTIYF.

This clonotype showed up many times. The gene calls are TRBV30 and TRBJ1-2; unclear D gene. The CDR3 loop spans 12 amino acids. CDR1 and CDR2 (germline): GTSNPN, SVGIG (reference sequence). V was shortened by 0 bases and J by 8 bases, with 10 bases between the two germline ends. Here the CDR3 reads CAWSVPRGGYTF. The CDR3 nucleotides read TGTGCCTGGAGTGTGCCCCGTGGCGGCTACACCTTC.

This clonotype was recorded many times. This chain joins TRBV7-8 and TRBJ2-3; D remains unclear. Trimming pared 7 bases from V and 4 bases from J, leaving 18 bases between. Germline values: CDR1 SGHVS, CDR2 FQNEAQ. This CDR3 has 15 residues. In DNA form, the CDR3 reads TGTGCCAGCAACTATTACGGCGGTGTCCCAGATACGCAGTATTTT. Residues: CASNYYGGVPDTQYF.

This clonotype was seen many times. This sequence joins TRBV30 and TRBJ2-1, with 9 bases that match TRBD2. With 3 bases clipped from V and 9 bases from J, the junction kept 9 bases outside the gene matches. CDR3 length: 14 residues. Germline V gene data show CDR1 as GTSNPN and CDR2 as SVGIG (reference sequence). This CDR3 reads CAWSVAGALGEQFF. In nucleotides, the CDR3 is TGTGCCTGGAGCGTAGCGGGAGCCTTAGGTGAGCAGTTCTTC.

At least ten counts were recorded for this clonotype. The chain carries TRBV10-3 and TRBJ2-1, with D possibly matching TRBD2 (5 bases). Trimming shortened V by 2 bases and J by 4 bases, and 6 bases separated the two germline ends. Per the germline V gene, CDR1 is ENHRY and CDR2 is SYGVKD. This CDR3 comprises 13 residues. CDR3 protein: CAISETSYNEQFF. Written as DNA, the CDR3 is TGTGCCATCAGTGAGACTAGTTACAATGAGCAGTTCTTC.

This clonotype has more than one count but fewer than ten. The CDR3 DNA sequence: TGTGCCTGGACCCTACATCCTAGCAATGAGCAGTTCTTC. Translation gives CAWTLHPSNEQFF. V is TRBV30 and J is TRBJ2-1; D gene unclear. V was cut by 4 bases and J by 6 bases, with 13 bases left in between. The CDR3 spans 13 residues. Germline CDR1 GTSNPN, CDR2 SVGIG (reference sequence).

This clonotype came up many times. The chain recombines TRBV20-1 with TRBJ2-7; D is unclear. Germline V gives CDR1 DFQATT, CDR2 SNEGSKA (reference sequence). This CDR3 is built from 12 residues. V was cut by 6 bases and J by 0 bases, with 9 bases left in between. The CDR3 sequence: CSADDGSYEQYF. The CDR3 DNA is TGCAGTGCCGATGACGGCTCCTACGAGCAGTACTTC.

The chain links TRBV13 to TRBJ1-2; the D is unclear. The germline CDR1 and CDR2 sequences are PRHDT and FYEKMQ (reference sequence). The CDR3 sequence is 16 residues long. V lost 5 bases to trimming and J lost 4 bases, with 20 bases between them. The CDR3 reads CASSPRGPDLGYGYTF. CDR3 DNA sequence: TGTGCCAGCAGCCCCCGTGGGCCAGACTTGGGCTATGGCTACACCTTC.

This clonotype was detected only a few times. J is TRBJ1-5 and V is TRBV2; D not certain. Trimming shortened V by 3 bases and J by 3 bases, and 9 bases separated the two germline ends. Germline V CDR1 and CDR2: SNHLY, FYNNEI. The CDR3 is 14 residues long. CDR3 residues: CASSDRRDNQPQHF. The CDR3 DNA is TGTGCCAGCAGTGATCGCCGGGACAATCAGCCCCAGCATTTT.

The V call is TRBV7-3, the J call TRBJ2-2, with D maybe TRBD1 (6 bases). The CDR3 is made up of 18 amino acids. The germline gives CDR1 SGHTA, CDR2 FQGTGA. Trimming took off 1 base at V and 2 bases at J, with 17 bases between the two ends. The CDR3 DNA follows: TGTGCCAGCAGCTTAAACCGGTGGGGGCAAATTAACACCGGGGAGCTGTTTTTT. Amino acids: CASSLNRWGQINTGELFF. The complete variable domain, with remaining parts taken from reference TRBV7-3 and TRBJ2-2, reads GAGVSQTPSNKVTEKGKYVELRCDPISGHTALYWYRQSLGQGPEFLIYFQGTGAADDSGLPNDRFFAVRPEGSVSTLKIQRTERGDSAVYLCASSLNRWGQINTGELFFGEGSRLTVL.

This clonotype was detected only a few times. CDR3 sequence: CASSSKRGSSYNEQFF. DNA for the CDR3: TGTGCCAGCAGCTCCAAAAGGGGGAGCTCCTACAATGAGCAGTTCTTC. The rearrangement uses TRBV5-5 and TRBJ2-1, with D tentatively TRBD1 (6 bases). CDR3 length equals 16 residues. V lost 3 bases, J lost 0 bases, and 13 bases lay in between. Per germline, CDR1 SGHKS and CDR2 YYEKEE (reference sequence). The full variable domain, its missing parts supplied by reference TRBV5-5 and TRBJ2-1, is DAGVTQSPTHLIKTRGQQVTLRCSPISGHKSVSWYQQVLGQGPQFIFQYYEKEERGRGNFPDRFSARQFPNYSSELNVNALLLGDSALYLCASSSKRGSSYNEQFFGPGTRLTVL.

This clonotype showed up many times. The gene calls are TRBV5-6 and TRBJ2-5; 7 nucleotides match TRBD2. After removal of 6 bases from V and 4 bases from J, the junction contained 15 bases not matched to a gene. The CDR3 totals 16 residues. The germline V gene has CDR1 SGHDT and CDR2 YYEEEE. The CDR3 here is CASTGPGLVVGETQYF. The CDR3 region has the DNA TGTGCCAGCACCGGCCCCGGACTAGTTGTGGGAGAGACCCAGTACTTC.

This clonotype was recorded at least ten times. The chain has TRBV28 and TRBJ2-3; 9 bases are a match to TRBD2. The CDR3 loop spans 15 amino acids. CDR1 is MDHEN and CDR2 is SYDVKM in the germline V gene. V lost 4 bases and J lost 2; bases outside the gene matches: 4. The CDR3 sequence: CASSSVAGDTDTQYF. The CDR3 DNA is TGTGCCAGCAGTTCGGTAGCGGGAGACACAGATACGCAGTATTTT.

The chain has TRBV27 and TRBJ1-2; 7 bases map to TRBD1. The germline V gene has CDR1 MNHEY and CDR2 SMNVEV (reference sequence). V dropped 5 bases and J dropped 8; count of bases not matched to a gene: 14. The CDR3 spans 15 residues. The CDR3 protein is CASSAKQGGSLGYTF. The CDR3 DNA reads TGTGCCAGCAGTGCAAAGCAGGGGGGTAGTTTGGGCTACACCTTC.